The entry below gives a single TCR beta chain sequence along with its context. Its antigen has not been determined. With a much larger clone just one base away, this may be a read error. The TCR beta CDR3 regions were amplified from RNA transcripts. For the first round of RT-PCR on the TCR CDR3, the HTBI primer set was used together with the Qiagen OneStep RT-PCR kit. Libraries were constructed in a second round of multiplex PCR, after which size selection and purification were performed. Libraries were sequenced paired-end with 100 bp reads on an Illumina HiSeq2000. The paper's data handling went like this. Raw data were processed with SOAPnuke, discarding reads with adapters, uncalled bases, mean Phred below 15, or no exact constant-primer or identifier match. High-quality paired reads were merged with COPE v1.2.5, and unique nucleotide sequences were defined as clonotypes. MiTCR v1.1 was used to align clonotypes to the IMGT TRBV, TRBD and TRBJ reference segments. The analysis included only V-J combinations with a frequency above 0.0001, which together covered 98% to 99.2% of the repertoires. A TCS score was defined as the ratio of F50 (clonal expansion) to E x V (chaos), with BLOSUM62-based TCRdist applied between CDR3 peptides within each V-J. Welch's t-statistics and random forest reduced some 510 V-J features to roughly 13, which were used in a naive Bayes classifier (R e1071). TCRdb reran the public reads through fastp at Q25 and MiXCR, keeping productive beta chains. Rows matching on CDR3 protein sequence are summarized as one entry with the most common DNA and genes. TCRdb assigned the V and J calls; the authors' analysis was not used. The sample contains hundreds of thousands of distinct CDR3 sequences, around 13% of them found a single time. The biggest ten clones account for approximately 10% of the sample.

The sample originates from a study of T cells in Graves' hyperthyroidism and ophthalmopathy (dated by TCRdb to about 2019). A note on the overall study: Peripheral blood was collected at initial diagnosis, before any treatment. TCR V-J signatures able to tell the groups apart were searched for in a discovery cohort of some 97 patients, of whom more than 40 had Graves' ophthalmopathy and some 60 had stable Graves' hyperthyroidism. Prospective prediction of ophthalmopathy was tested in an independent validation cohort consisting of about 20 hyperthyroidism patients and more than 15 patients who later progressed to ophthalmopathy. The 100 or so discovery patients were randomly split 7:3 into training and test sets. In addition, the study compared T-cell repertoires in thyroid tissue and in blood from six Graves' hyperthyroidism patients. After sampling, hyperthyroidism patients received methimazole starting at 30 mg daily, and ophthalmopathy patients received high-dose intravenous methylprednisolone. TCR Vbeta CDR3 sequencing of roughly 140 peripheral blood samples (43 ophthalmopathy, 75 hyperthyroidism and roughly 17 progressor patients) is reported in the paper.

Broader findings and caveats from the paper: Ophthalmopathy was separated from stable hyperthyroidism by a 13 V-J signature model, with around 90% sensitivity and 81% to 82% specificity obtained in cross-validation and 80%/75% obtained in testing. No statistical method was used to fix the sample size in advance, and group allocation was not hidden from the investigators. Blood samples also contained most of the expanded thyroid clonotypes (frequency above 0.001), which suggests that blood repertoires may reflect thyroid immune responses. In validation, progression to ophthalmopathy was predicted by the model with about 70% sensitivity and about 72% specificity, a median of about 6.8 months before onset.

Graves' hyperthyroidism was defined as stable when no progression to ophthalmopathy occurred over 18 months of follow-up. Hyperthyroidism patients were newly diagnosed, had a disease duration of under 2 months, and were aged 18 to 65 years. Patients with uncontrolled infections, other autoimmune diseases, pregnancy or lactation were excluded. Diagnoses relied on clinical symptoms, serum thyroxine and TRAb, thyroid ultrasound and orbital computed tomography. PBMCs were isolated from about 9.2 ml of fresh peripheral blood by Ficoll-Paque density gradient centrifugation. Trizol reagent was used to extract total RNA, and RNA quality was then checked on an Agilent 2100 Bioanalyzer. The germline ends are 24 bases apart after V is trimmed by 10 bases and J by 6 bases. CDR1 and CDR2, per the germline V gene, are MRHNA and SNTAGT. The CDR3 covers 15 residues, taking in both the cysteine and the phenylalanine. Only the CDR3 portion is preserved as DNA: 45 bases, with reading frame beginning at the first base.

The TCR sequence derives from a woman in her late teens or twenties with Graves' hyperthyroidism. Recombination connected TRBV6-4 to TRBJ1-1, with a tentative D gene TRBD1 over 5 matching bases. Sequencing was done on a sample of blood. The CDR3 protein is CATKDKANWGAEAFF. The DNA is TGTGCCACAAAGGACAAGGCCAACTGGGGCGCTGAAGCTTTCTTT.